This TCR beta chain was documented in a study of CD8+ T cells in alopecia areata. The sequencing template was cDNA reverse transcribed from extracted RNA. Generated by immunoSEQ multiplex PCR, the TCRdb table keeps only in-frame clones and is missing some. The sample includes 150,000 or so clones, 50% to 65% seen only once; the top ten take approximately 15%. As for treatment: oral pan-JAK inhibitor, 5-10 mg twice daily. Researchers gathered lesional scalp punch biopsies and peripheral blood from patients with alopecia areata. Germline V CDR1 and CDR2: LGHNA, YNFKEQ. The CDR3 totals 15 residues. With 5 bases removed from V and 5 bases from J, the gap between germline ends came to 15 bases.

The chain combines TRBV4-2 with TRBJ2-2; D is uncertain. This sequence originates from a human donor with alopecia areata. The material was CD8+ T cells sorted from blood, obtained at week 4, from a patient treated with tofacitinib. The CDR3 loop reads CASSLKGRQTGELFF. DNA of the CDR3: TGTGCCAGCAGCTTGAAAGGAAGACAAACCGGGGAGCTGTTTTTT.